This passage covers 22 T cell receptor beta chains from one sample sequenced in a study of cytomegalovirus exposure and HLA in healthy donors. Measured with immunoSEQ multiplex PCR; TCRdb has only the in-frame clones, and not every one. The sample holds about 160,000 clones, about 90% seen once. The sequenced sample was PBMCs. These receptors were obtained from a woman aged 25-40 years in good health and CMV-seronegative.

This chain joins TRBV5-1 and TRBJ2-3; the D is unclear. The V end lost 4 bases, the J end lost 2 bases, and 14 bases lay between the germline ends. The CDR3 totals 15 residues. Germline values: CDR1 SGHRS, CDR2 YFSETQ. CDR3 residues: CASSRGGEPTDTQYF. CDR3 in DNA: TGCGCCAGCAGCCGCGGCGGCGAACCCACAGATACGCAGTATTTT.

The chain carries TRBV7-3 and TRBJ2-7; D gene ambiguous. The germline V gene encodes CDR1 SGHTA and CDR2 FQGTGA. This CDR3 has 14 amino acids. V lost 2 bases to trimming and J lost 9 bases, with 17 bases between them. CDR3: CASSLGPGLSMQYF. DNA of the CDR3: TGTGCCAGCAGCTTAGGTCCCGGGCTTTCGATGCAGTACTTC. Combining the CDR3 with reference TRBV7-3 and TRBJ2-7 gives the whole variable domain GAGVSQTPSNKVTEKGKYVELRCDPISGHTALYWYRQSLGQGPEFLIYFQGTGAADDSGLPNDRFFAVRPEGSVSTLKIQRTERGDSAVYLCASSLGPGLSMQYFGPGTRLTVT.

This clone was counted a few times. The genes are TRBV28 and TRBJ2-7; D possibly corresponds to TRBD1 (7 bases). Germline values: CDR1 MDHEN, CDR2 SYDVKM. CDR3 length: 14 residues. V shed 8 bases and J shed 2 bases, with 16 bases lying between them. The DNA for the CDR3 is TGTGCCAGCCGGGGCCGGGGGACAGCCTACGAGCAGTACTTC. It codes for CASRGRGTAYEQYF.

The rearrangement uses TRBV4-2 and TRBJ1-2; D is possibly TRBD1 (5 bases). V shed 0 bases and J shed 3 bases, with 11 bases lying between them. The CDR3 extends over 15 amino acids. Germline-derived CDR1 and CDR2 are LGHNA and YNFKEQ. The CDR3 coding sequence is TGTGCCAGCAGCCAAGATGTAGACAGTTACTATGGCTACACCTTC. Amino acid sequence: CASSQDVDSYYGYTF.

The V gene is TRBV25-1, the J gene TRBJ1-5, with TRBD1 matching 7 bases. The germline CDR1 and CDR2 sequences are MGHDK and SYGVNS. This CDR3 contains 14 residues. V was clipped by 3 bases and J by 5 bases; unmatched bases: 4. Here the CDR3 DNA reads TGTGCCAGCAGTGATACCGACAGGGATCAGCCCCAGCATTTT. Amino acids: CASSDTDRDQPQHF. The full variable domain, rest sourced from reference TRBV25-1 and TRBJ1-5, is EADIYQTPRYLVIGTGKKITLECSQTMGHDKMYWYQQDPGMELHLIHYSYGVNSTEKGDLSSESTVSRIRTEHFPLTLESARPSHTSQYLCASSDTDRDQPQHFGDGTRLSIL.

This rearrangement joins TRBV4-1 to TRBJ1-4; D is ambiguous. V dropped 4 bases and J dropped 3 bases, with 12 bases sitting between them. CDR1 is MGHRA and CDR2 is YSYEKL in the germline V gene. CDR3 length: 15 amino acids. CDR3 residues: CASSPRHLANEKLFF. Written as DNA, the CDR3 is TGCGCCAGCAGCCCACGACATCTGGCTAATGAAAAACTGTTTTTT.

The chain joins TRBV7-2 to TRBJ2-7; D unresolved. Germline CDR1 SGHTA, CDR2 FQGNSA. V gave up 2 bases and J gave up 4 bases, with 12 bases separating them. The CDR3 consists of 14 residues. CDR3 in amino acids: CASSLTGPTYEQYF. DNA of the CDR3: TGTGCCAGCAGCTTAACCGGTCCAACATACGAGCAGTACTTC.

The V call is TRBV15, the J call TRBJ2-7; D is perhaps TRBD2 (5 bases). This CDR3 region has 15 residues. The V gene's germline CDR1 is LNHNV and CDR2 YYDKDF (reference sequence). V was shortened by 5 bases and J by 7 bases, with 21 bases between the two germline ends. The chain's CDR3 is CATSPRLPPLEEQYF. The CDR3 nucleotides read TGTGCCACCAGCCCACGACTACCACCCCTGGAGGAGCAGTACTTC. The full variable domain, its missing parts supplied by reference TRBV15 and TRBJ2-7, is DAMVIQNPRYQVTQFGKPVTLSCSQTLNHNVMYWYQQKSSQAPKLLFHYYDKDFNNEADTPDNFQSRRPNTSFCFLDIRSPGLGDTAMYLCATSPRLPPLEEQYFGPGTRLTVT.

The rearrangement links TRBV4-3 to TRBJ1-2, with 7 bases aligning to TRBD1. Germline CDR1 and CDR2: LGHNA and YSLEER. Unmatched junction bases numbered 6, after V lost 0 bases and J lost 5 bases. The CDR3 has 15 amino acids. CDR3 in DNA: TGCGCCAGCAGCCAAGAGGGGACAGCGGGGTATGGCTACACCTTC. Residues: CASSQEGTAGYGYTF.

V gene TRBV11-3 combines with J gene TRBJ2-1, with D perhaps matching TRBD1 or TRBD2 (6 bases each). The V end lost 1 base, the J end lost 5 bases, and 18 bases lay between the germline ends. Germline values: CDR1 SGHNT, CDR2 YENEEA. This CDR3 spans 17 amino acids. The CDR3: CASSLGQRRGGNNEQFF. The DNA for the CDR3 is TGTGCCAGCAGCTTAGGACAGCGGCGAGGGGGGAACAATGAGCAGTTCTTC.

The rearrangement links TRBV7-2 to TRBJ2-3; 7 bases are a match to TRBD2. Trimming cost V 1 base and J 0 bases; bases outside gene matches: 4. CDR1 and CDR2 from the germline V gene are SGHTA and FQGNSA. The CDR3 is 16 residues long. The CDR3 sequence: CASSLDGLGSTDTQYF. In DNA, the CDR3 is TGTGCCAGCAGCTTAGACGGACTAGGGAGCACAGATACGCAGTATTTT.

This clone was observed a single time. The rearrangement links TRBV29-1 to TRBJ1-2; D possibly corresponds to TRBD1 (5 bases). Trimming removed 4 bases at V and 2 bases at J, with 8 bases between. The CDR3 has 12 amino acids. Germline CDR1 and CDR2: SQVTM and ANQGSEA. CDR3 loop: CSVAGGNYGYTF. The CDR3 region has the DNA TGCAGCGTTGCTGGGGGAAACTATGGCTACACCTTC. Filled out from reference TRBV29-1 and TRBJ1-2, the complete variable domain reads SAVISQKPSRDICQRGTSLTIQCQVDSQVTMMFWYRQQPGQSLTLIATANQGSEATYESGFVIDKFPISRPNLTFSTLTVSNMSPEDSSIYLCSVAGGNYGYTFGSGTRLTVV.

This clone appeared once. The chain joins TRBV4-2 to TRBJ1-4; 9 bases are shared with TRBD1. CDR1 is LGHNA, CDR2 YNFKEQ, per germline. With 3 bases clipped from V and 7 bases from J, the junction kept 9 bases outside the gene matches. This CDR3 spans 16 amino acids. The CDR3 DNA reads as TGTGCCAGCAGCCATGGGGGGGGGACAGGGATTGAAAAACTGTTTTTT. Translation: CASSHGGGTGIEKLFF.

The chain is built from TRBV6-5 and TRBJ2-7; D is perhaps TRBD2 (6 bases). The CDR3 loop spans 13 amino acids. V lost 2 bases and J lost 4, with 9 bases in between. CDR1 and CDR2 from the germline V gene are MNHEY and SVGAGI. CDR3 residues: CASSYAGIYEQYF. The CDR3 coding sequence is TGTGCCAGCAGTTACGCGGGGATATACGAGCAGTACTTC.

The J gene is TRBJ1-4, the V gene TRBV6-5, with 9 bases lining up with TRBD1. V was clipped by 4 bases and J by 10 bases; unmatched bases: 4. The CDR3 has 13 residues. The germline CDR1 and CDR2 sequences are MNHEY and SVGAGI. CDR3: CASSSGQGGKLFF. Here the CDR3 DNA reads TGTGCCAGCAGTTCGGGACAGGGTGGAAAACTGTTTTTT.

J is TRBJ2-7 and V is TRBV18; no clear D gene. Germline V gene lookup returns CDR1 KGHSH and CDR2 LQKENI. V was pared by 2 bases and J by 5 bases, with 7 bases between. This CDR3 contains 12 residues. The CDR3 sequence: CASSPGVNEQYF. The CDR3 DNA sequence: TGTGCCAGCTCACCAGGTGTCAACGAGCAGTACTTC.

The chain couples TRBV29-1 to TRBJ2-3; 7 nucleotides match TRBD2. CDR1 is SQVTM, CDR2 ANQGSEA, per germline. CDR3 length: 16 residues. Germline trimming cut 7 bases from V and 6 bases from J; bases unmatched to any gene: 19. CDR3 amino acids: CSDRGWLAGEGDTQYF. The CDR3 DNA reads TGCAGCGATAGAGGGTGGCTAGCTGGGGAGGGGGATACGCAGTATTTT.

This clone was detected only once. The chain uses TRBV5-4 and TRBJ2-1; the D gene is possibly TRBD2 (6 bases). Trimming shortened V by 0 bases and J by 10 bases, and 20 bases separated the two germline ends. Germline V gives CDR1 SGHNT, CDR2 YYREEE (reference sequence). The CDR3 is made up of 16 amino acids. The CDR3 spells CASSLGREFKGNEQFF. The CDR3 nucleotides are TGTGCCAGCAGCTTGGGACGGGAGTTTAAAGGTAACGAGCAGTTCTTC.

V is TRBV6-5 and J is TRBJ2-7, with 7 nucleotides matching TRBD1. The CDR3 loop spans 15 amino acids. V was clipped by 2 bases and J by 6 bases; unmatched bases: 10. Germline lookup yields CDR1 MNHEY and CDR2 SVGAGI. In DNA, the CDR3 is TGTGCCAGCAGTTACAGGGGACAGCCGACGGCCGAGCAGTACTTC. It yields the protein CASSYRGQPTAEQYF.

This sequence joins TRBV27 and TRBJ2-5, with D possibly being TRBD2 (6 bases). The germline gives CDR1 MNHEY, CDR2 SMNVEV (reference sequence). V shed 2 bases and J shed 8 bases, with 6 bases lying between them. The CDR3 length is 11 residues. This chain's CDR3 is CASSLAGTQYF. The DNA for the CDR3 is TGTGCCAGCAGTTTAGCGGGAACCCAGTACTTC.

The table lists this clone with a count of one. This chain uses TRBV5-1 with TRBJ2-5; 14 bases line up with TRBD2. Germline loops: CDR1 SGHRS, CDR2 YFSETQ. The CDR3 loop spans 17 amino acids. Losses at the gene ends were 0 bases for V and 1 base for J; bases not matched to a gene: 2. CDR3 amino acids: CASSLGGTSGSQETQYF. The CDR3, as DNA: TGCGCCAGCAGCTTGGGCGGGACTAGCGGGAGCCAAGAGACCCAGTACTTC.

The chain recombines TRBV10-3 with TRBJ1-4; D gene ambiguous. The CDR3 consists of 12 residues. The V gene's germline CDR1 is ENHRY and CDR2 SYGVKD. V dropped 10 bases and J dropped 6 bases, with 12 bases sitting between them. Here the CDR3 DNA reads TGTGCCACCCCGCGGGTTCATGAAAAACTGTTTTTT. This translates into CATPRVHEKLFF.